This note documents a single T cell receptor (beta chain) sequence. PCR primers comprised 60 Vbeta and 13 Jbeta primers. Some clones are missing from TCRdb's copy, which holds only in-frame ones; the method was immunoSEQ multiplex PCR. The top ten hold over 0.6% of the sample, which has some 150,000 clones, roughly 85% seen once. These data are taken from a study of cytomegalovirus exposure and HLA in healthy donors. The length of the CDR3 is 12 residues. Per the germline V gene, CDR1 is SNHLY and CDR2 is FYNNEI. Trimming took off 4 bases at V and 2 bases at J, with 5 bases between the two ends. The chain has TRBV2 and TRBJ2-5; D not resolved. Sequencing was carried out using PBMCs. This receptor was identified in a male donor in good health and CMV-seronegative. The CDR3 spells CASSVSQETQYF. CDR3 DNA: TGTGCCAGCAGTGTTAGTCAAGAGACCCAGTACTTC.